The clone carrying this T cell receptor beta chain was counted only a few times. Its cognate antigen is unknown. The data derive from a study of vaccination and CD4 T cells after COVID-19. Study-wide results and caveats: Convalescent patients saw a median around 83% of their reactive clones show up only after vaccination.

Trimming cost V 4 bases and J 7 bases, with 7 bases left between them. Germline CDR1 LNHNV, CDR2 YYDKDF (reference sequence). CDR3 length: 11 residues. Once obtained from cultured CD4+ T cells, the DNA was sequenced using the Oncomine TCR Beta short-read assay. After culture, CD4+ T cells served as the source for genomic DNA extraction. TCRdb reprocessed the PCR reads via MiXCR and lists one record per CDR3 protein. The repertoire consists of approximately 10,000 distinct CDR3 sequences, with 53% occurring once and the leading ten covering more than 25%. The treatment here: 10-day PBMC culture with coronavirus spike peptide pools or control peptides (ViraFEST assay).

The chain recombines TRBV15 with TRBJ1-2, with D perhaps matching TRBD1 (5 bases). Sequenced sample: CD4+ T cells from blood, cultured in vitro. This TCR derives from a human donor who had recovered from COVID-19. The CDR3 spells CATSKGVGYTF. DNA of the CDR3: TGTGCCACCAGCAAAGGGGTTGGCTACACCTTC.